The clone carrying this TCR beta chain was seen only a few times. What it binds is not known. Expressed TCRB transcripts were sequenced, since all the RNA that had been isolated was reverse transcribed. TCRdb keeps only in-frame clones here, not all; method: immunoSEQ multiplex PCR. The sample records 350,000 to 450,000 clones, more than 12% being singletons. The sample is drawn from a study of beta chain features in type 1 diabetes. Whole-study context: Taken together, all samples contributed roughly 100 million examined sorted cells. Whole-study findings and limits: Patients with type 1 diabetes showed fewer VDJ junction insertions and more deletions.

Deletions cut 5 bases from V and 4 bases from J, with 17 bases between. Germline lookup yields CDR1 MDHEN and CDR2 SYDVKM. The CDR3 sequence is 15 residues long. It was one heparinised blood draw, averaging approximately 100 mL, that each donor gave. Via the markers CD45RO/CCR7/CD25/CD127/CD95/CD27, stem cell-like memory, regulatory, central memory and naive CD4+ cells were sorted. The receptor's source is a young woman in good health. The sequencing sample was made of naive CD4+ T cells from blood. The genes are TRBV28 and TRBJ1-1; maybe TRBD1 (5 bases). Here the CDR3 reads CASSAYRKISTEAFF. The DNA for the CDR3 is TGTGCCAGCAGTGCATACAGGAAAATAAGCACTGAAGCTTTCTTT.